This T cell receptor (beta chain) was sequenced during a study of OX40 agonist ivuxolimab in advanced cancers. About the study: The drug used for patients, ivuxolimab, was an agonistic anti-OX40 (CD134) antibody. At 0.01 to 10 mg/kg, ivuxolimab was administered intravenously to patients every 2 weeks. Patients in dose escalation had liver, melanoma, kidney or head and neck cancers.

Assay used: immunoSEQ multiplex PCR; TCRdb lists only in-frame clones, some missing. The table records tens of thousands of clones, more than 70% of them present only once. Germline-derived CDR1 and CDR2 are SEHNR and FQNEAQ (reference sequence). The CDR3 contains 12 residues. On this clone itself: Germline and junction disagree at one end, which may indicate a read error.

The gene calls are TRBV7-9 and TRBJ2-7, with D perhaps TRBD1 or TRBD2 (5 bases each). The sample was CD4+ or CD8+ T cells sorted from blood, taken in a trial of the OX40 agonist ivuxolimab. The sequence was collected from an adult with an advanced solid tumor such as melanoma, head and neck, liver or kidney cancer. The CDR3 sequence is CASSLRRDPSFF. The CDR3 region has the DNA TGTGCCAGCAGCCTACGCCGGGACCCCTCTTTTTTC.